A single sample is the source of the 10 T cell receptor beta chains below, sequenced in a study of CD8+ T cells in alopecia areata. Sequencing used cDNA as its template, made by extracting RNA and reverse transcribing it. Only in-frame clones appear in the TCRdb table, and some are missing; sequencing was by immunoSEQ multiplex PCR. The sample lists roughly 120,000 clones; 35% to 40% were seen once. Sequenced sample: CD4+ T cells sorted from blood. The receptor set was obtained from a human donor with alopecia areata.

CDR3 DNA sequence: TGTGCCAGCAGCCCCCTCAGCTCAGGGACCCAGTACTTC. This encodes CASSPLSSGTQYF. The chain uses TRBV7-6 and TRBJ2-5; D unclear. The CDR3 contains 13 residues. Germline lookup yields CDR1 SGHVS and CDR2 FNYEAQ. Deletions cut 5 bases from V and 7 bases from J, with 14 bases between. The complete variable domain, with remaining parts taken from reference TRBV7-6 and TRBJ2-5, reads GAGVSQSPRYKVTKRGQDVALRCDPISGHVSLYWYRQALGQGPEFLTYFNYEAQQDKSGLPNDRFSAERPEGSISTLTIQRTEQRDSAMYRCASSPLSSGTQYFGPGTRLLVL.

The chain combines TRBV5-1 with TRBJ1-2, with unresolved D. This CDR3 region has 15 residues. The V and J ends lost 4 bases and 0 bases respectively, with 13 bases between them. Germline V gene sequence: CDR1 SGHRS, CDR2 YFSETQ. This CDR3 is CASSPLGDANYGYTF. In DNA form, the CDR3 reads TGCGCCAGCAGCCCGCTCGGCGACGCTAACTATGGCTACACCTTC. The full variable domain, with the rest looked up from reference TRBV5-1 and TRBJ1-2, is KAGVTQTPRYLIKTRGQQVTLSCSPISGHRSVSWYQQTPGQGLQFLFEYFSETQRNKGNFPGRFSGRQFSNSRSEMNVSTLELGDSALYLCASSPLGDANYGYTFGSGTRLTVV.

This sequence joins TRBV29-1 and TRBJ2-3, with 14 bases fitting TRBD2. V lost 7 bases to trimming and J lost 0 bases; unmatched junction nucleotides: 3. This CDR3 comprises 15 residues. The germline V gene encodes CDR1 SQVTM and CDR2 ANQGSEA. The CDR3 region is CSGGLAGGSTDTQYF. CDR3 bases: TGCAGCGGCGGACTAGCGGGAGGCAGCACAGATACGCAGTATTTT.

The V and J genes are TRBV30 and TRBJ1-4; perhaps TRBD1 as D (5 bases). V lost 0 bases, J lost 6 bases, and 14 bases lay in between. The CDR3 length is 15 residues. Per the germline V gene, CDR1 is GTSNPN and CDR2 is SVGIG (reference sequence). The CDR3 region is CAWSVRWGKDEKLFF. Here the CDR3 DNA reads TGTGCCTGGAGTGTTCGATGGGGGAAGGATGAAAAACTGTTTTTT.

This clone was detected only a few times. The chain couples TRBV4-3 to TRBJ2-7; D might be TRBD1 or TRBD2, each matching 6 bases. Germline V gene lookup returns CDR1 LGHNA and CDR2 YSLEER. The CDR3 spans 13 residues. Trimming removed 5 bases from V and 3 bases from J, with 11 bases in between. The CDR3 protein is CASSAGHDYEQYF. The CDR3 bases are TGCGCCAGCAGCGCGGGACACGACTACGAGCAGTACTTC.

The chain links TRBV28 to TRBJ2-7; 9 nucleotides match TRBD2. The CDR3 totals 16 residues. V lost 6 bases and J lost 4; bases outside the gene matches: 13. Germline CDR1 MDHEN, CDR2 SYDVKM. For the CDR3, the DNA is TGTGCCAGCAGCGCTCCAGGACTAGCGAAGGTTTACGAGCAGTACTTC. Its translation: CASSAPGLAKVYEQYF.

The V call is TRBV11-2, the J call TRBJ2-1, with 12 bases aligning to TRBD2. Germline CDR1 reads SGHAT; CDR2 reads FQNNGV. Trimming took 1 base from V and 10 from J; bases not matched to a gene: 14. The CDR3 length is 18 residues. CDR3 region: CASSLGFTSGRTVLEQFF. The CDR3 DNA reads as TGTGCCAGCAGCTTAGGTTTCACTAGCGGGAGGACGGTTCTGGAGCAGTTCTTC.

The J gene is TRBJ2-7, the V gene TRBV28, with a weak D call TRBD2 (6 bases). The CDR3 has 15 amino acids. Germline loops: CDR1 MDHEN, CDR2 SYDVKM. Trimming stripped 8 bases from V and 3 bases from J, with 20 bases between. CDR3 coding DNA: TGTGCCAGCCACGTCGCGGGACTTCTCGGCTACGAGCAGTACTTC. Its protein is CASHVAGLLGYEQYF.

The gene calls are TRBV7-9 and TRBJ2-5; D is uncertain. Deletions cut 1 base from V and 2 bases from J, with 14 bases between. In germline, CDR1 is SEHNR, CDR2 FQNEAQ (reference sequence). This CDR3 has 16 amino acids. CDR3 in DNA: TGTGCCAGCAGCTTAGTTCGGGCAGGTATTCAAGAGACCCAGTACTTC. Amino acids: CASSLVRAGIQETQYF.

This chain uses TRBV29-1 with TRBJ2-1; TRBD1 might be the D (6 bases). In germline, CDR1 is SQVTM, CDR2 ANQGSEA. There are 13 residues in the CDR3. Deletions cut 0 bases from V and 6 bases from J, with 9 bases between. In DNA form, the CDR3 reads TGCAGCGTTGAAGAACAACAGGGCAATGAGCAGTTCTTC. This encodes CSVEEQQGNEQFF.